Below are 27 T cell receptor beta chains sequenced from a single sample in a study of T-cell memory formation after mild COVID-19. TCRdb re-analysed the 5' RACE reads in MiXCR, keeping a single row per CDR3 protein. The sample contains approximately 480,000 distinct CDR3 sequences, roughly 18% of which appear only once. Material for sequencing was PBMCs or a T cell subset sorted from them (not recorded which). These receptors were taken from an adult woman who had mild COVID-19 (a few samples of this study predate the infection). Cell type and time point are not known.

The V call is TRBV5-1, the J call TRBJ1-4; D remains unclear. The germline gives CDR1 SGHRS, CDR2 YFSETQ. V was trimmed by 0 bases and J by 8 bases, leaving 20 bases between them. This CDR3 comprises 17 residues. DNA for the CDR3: TGCGCCAGCAGCTTGGGGGAAGGGTACGGGGTCGGAGAAAAACTGTTTTTT. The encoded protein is CASSLGEGYGVGEKLFF.

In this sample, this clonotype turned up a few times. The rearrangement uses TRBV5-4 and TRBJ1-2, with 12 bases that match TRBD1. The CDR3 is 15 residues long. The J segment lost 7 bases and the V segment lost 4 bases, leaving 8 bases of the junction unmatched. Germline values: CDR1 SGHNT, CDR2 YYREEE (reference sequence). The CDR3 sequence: CASSVPGQGAGGYTF. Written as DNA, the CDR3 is TGTGCCAGCAGCGTTCCGGGACAGGGGGCTGGTGGCTACACCTTC.

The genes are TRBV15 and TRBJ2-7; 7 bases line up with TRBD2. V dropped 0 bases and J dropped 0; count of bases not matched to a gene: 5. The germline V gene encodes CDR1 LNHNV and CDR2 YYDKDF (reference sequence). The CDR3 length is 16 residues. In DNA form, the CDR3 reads TGTGCCACCAGCAGAGATACTAGCGCTAGCTCCTACGAGCAGTACTTC. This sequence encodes CATSRDTSASSYEQYF.

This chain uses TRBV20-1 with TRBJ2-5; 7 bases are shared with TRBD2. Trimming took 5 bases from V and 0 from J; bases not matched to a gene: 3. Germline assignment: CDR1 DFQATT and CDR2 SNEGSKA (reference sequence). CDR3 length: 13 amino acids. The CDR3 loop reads CSALRGDQETQYF. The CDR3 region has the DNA TGCAGTGCTCTCCGGGGGGACCAAGAGACCCAGTACTTC.

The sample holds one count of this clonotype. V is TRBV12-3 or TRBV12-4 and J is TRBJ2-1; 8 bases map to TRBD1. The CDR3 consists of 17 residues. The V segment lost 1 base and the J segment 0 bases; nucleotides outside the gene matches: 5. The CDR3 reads CASSLGQGSYSYNEQFF. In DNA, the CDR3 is TGTGCCAGCAGTTTAGGACAGGGGAGCTACTCCTACAATGAGCAGTTCTTC.

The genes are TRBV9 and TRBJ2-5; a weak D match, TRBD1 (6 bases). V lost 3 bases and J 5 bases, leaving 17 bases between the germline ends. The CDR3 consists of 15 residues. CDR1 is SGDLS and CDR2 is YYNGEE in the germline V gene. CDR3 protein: CASSALGGGRETQYF. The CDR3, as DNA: TGTGCCAGCAGCGCCCTTGGGGGCGGTCGGGAGACCCAGTACTTC.

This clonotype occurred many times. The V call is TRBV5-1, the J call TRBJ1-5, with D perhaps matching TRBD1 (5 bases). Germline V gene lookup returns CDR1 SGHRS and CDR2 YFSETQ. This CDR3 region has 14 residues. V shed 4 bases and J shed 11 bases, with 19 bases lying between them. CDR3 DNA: TGCGCCAGCAGCGATTCCGGCGGGGGGTCGGCCCAGCATTTT. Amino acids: CASSDSGGGSAQHF.

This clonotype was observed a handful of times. CDR3 nucleotides: TGTGCCACCGGGGCTAGCGGGTACAATGAGCAGTTCTTC. This encodes CATGASGYNEQFF. The chain links TRBV11-2 to TRBJ2-1; 8 bases fit TRBD2. The V gene's germline CDR1 is SGHAT and CDR2 FQNNGV. The CDR3 is 13 residues long. V lost 10 bases, J lost 4 bases, and 6 bases stayed unmatched.

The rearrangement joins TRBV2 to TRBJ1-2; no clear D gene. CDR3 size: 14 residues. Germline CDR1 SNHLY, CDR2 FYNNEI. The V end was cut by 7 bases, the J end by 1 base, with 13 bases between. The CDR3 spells CASTENTVNYGYTF. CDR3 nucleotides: TGTGCCAGCACTGAGAACACCGTTAACTATGGCTACACCTTC.

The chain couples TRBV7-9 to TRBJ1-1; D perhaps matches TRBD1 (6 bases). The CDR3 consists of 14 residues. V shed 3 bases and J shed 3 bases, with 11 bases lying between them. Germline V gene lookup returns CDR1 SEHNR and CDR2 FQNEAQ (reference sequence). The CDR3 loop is CASSFGGGDTEAFF. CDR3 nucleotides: TGTGCCAGCAGCTTCGGAGGGGGAGACACTGAAGCTTTCTTT.

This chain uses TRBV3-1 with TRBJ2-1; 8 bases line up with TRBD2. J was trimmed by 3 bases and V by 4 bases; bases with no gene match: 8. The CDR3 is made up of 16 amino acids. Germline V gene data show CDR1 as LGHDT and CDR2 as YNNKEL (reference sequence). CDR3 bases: TGTGCCAGCAGCCCTACCGGGACTAGGAGCTACAATGAGCAGTTCTTC. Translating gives CASSPTGTRSYNEQFF.

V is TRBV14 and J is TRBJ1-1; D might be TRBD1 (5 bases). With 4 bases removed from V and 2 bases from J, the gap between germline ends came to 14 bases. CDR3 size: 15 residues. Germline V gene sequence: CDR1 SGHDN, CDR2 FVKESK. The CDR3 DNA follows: TGTGCCAGCAGCCCCGGGGCGGGTTTTAACACTGAAGCTTTCTTT. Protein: CASSPGAGFNTEAFF.

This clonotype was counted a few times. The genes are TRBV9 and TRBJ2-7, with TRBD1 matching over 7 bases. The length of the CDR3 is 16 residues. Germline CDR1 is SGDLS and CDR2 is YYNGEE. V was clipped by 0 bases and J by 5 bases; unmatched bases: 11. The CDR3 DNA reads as TGTGCCAGCAGCGTAGGAAGGGGGCTCCTTCGGGACGAGCAGTACTTC. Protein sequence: CASSVGRGLLRDEQYF.

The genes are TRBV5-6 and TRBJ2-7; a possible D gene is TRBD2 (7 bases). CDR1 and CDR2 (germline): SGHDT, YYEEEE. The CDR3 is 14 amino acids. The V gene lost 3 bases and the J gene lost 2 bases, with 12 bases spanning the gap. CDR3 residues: CASSSGGLTYEQYF. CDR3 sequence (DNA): TGTGCCAGCAGCTCCGGGGGGCTCACCTACGAGCAGTACTTC.

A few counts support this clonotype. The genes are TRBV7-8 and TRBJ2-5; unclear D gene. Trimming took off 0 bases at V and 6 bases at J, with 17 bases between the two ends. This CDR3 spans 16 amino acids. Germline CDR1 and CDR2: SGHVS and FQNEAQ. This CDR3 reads CASSLAQASPRQTQYF. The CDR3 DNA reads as TGTGCCAGCAGCTTAGCGCAGGCCTCCCCGCGGCAGACCCAGTACTTC.

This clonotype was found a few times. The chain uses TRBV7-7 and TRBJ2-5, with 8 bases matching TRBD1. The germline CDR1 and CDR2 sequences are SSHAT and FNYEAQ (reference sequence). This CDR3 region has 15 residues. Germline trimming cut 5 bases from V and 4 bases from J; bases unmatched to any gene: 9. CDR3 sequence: CASSLTGGGAETQYF. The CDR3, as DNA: TGTGCCAGCAGCCTAACAGGGGGAGGAGCAGAGACCCAGTACTTC.

The DNA for the CDR3 is TGTGCCAGCAGCGACTCAACGGGGGGGACCCAGTACTTC. This sequence encodes CASSDSTGGTQYF. The rearrangement uses TRBV9 and TRBJ2-5; 7 nucleotides line up with TRBD2. The CDR3 extends over 13 amino acids. V was pared by 3 bases and J by 7 bases, with 6 bases of the junction left unmatched. Germline assignment: CDR1 SGDLS and CDR2 YYNGEE.

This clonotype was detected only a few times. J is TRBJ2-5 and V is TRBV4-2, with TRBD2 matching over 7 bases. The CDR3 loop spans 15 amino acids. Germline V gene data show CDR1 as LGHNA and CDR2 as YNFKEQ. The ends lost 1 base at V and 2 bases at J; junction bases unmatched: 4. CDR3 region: CASSQGTRDQETQYF. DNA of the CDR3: TGTGCCAGCAGCCAAGGGACTAGGGATCAAGAGACCCAGTACTTC.

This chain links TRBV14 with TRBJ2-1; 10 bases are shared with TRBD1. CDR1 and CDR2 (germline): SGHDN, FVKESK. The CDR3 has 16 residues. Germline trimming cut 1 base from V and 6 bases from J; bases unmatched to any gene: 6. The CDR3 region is CASSQVEDRGFNEQFF. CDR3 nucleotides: TGTGCCAGCAGCCAAGTTGAGGACAGGGGGTTCAATGAGCAGTTCTTC.

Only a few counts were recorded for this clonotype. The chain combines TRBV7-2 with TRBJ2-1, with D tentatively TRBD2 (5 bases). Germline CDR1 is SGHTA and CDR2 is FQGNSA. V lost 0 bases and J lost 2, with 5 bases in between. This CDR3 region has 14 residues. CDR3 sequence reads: CASSLALAYNEQFF. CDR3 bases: TGTGCCAGCAGCTTAGCACTAGCCTACAATGAGCAGTTCTTC.

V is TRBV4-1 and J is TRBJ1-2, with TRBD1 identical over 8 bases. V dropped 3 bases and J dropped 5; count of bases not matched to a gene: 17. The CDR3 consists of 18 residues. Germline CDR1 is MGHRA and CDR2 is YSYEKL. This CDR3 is CASSQNPGTGLMAYGYTF. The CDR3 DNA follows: TGCGCCAGCAGCCAGAACCCCGGGACAGGCCTAATGGCGTATGGCTACACCTTC.

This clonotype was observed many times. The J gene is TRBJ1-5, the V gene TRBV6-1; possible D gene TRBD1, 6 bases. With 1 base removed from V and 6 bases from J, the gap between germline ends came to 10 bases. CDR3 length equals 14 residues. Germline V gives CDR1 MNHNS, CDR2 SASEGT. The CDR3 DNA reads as TGTGCCAGCAGTGAAGGACAGGAAGGTCAGCCCCAGCATTTT. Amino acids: CASSEGQEGQPQHF.

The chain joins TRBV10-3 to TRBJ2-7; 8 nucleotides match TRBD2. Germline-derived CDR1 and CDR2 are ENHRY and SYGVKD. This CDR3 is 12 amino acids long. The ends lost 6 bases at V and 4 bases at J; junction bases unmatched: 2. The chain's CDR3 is CAISSGSYEQYF. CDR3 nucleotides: TGTGCCATCAGCAGCGGGAGTTACGAGCAGTACTTC.

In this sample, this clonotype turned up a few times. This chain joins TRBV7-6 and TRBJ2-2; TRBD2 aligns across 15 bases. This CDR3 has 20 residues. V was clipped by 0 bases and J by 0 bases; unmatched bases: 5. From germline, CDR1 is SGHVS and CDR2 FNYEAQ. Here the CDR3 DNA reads TGTGCCAGCAGCTTAGCGGGACTAGCGGGAGGACCCTCGAACACCGGGGAGCTGTTTTTT. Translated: CASSLAGLAGGPSNTGELFF.

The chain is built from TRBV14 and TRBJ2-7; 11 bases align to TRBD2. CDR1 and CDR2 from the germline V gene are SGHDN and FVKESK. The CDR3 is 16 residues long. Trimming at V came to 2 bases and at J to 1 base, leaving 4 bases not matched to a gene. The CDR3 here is CASSQTGTSGSYEQYF. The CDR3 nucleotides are TGTGCCAGCAGCCAAACCGGGACTAGCGGATCCTACGAGCAGTACTTC.

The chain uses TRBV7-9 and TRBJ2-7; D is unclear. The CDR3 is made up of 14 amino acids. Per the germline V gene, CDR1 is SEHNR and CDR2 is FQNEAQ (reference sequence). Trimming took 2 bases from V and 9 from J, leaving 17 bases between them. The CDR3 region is CASSLLAAPEGQYF. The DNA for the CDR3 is TGTGCCAGCAGCTTATTGGCAGCCCCTGAAGGGCAGTACTTC.

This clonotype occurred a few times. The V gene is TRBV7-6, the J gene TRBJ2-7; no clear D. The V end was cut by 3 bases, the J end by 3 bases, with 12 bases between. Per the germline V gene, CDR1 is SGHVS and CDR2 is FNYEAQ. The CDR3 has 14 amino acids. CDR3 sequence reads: CASSFEFGGYEQYF. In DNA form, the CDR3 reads TGTGCCAGCAGCTTTGAATTTGGCGGCTACGAGCAGTACTTC.